The TCR beta chain under discussion was sequenced for a study of technical replicates of blood from a handful of donors. Generated by immunoSEQ multiplex PCR, the TCRdb table keeps only in-frame clones and is missing some. The table includes approximately 80,000 clones, roughly nine tenths detected once. CDR1 DFQATT and CDR2 SNEGSKA come from the germline V gene (reference sequence). The CDR3 is 11 residues long. Deletions cut 3 bases from V and 5 bases from J, with 7 bases between. The receptor was isolated from a human donor in good health. Sequencing was carried out using T cells isolated from PBMCs. The V and J genes are TRBV20-1 and TRBJ2-5; D gene ambiguous. The CDR3 nucleotides are TGCAGTGCTAGCACTCCGGAGACCCAGTACTTC. Translation: CSASTPETQYF.